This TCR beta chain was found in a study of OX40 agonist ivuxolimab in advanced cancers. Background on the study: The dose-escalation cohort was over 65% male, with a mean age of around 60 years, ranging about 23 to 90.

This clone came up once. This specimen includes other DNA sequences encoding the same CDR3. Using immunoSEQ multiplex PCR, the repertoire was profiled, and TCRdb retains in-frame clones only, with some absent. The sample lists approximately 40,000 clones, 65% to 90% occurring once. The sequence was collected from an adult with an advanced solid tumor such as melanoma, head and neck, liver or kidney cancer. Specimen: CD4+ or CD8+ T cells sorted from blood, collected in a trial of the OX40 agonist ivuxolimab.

This CDR3 reads CASSSGGYEQYF. In DNA form, the CDR3 reads TGTGCCAGCAGTTCCGGGGGCTACGAGCAGTACTTC. The chain couples TRBV27 to TRBJ2-7; D might be TRBD2 (6 bases). The CDR3 is 12 residues long. V dropped 4 bases and J dropped 3 bases, with 7 bases sitting between them. Germline CDR1 reads MNHEY; CDR2 reads SMNVEV (reference sequence).